Each of the 22 T cell receptor beta chains below was sequenced from the same sample in a study of CD8 T cells in ankylosing spondylitis (dated by TCRdb to about 2017). The paper's findings and limits, for the study overall: A TCR beta motif of eight highly homologous amino acid variants appeared characteristic of blood from ankylosing spondylitis patients.

The library was produced with 5' RACE. Instrument on record: Illumina HiSeq 2500. The public reads were quality trimmed at Q25 with fastp and then assembled into clones with MiXCR by TCRdb, keeping productive beta chains. Rows are unified per CDR3 protein, each entry keeping the most common DNA and genes. In this sample the table shows 500,000 to 650,000 distinct CDR3 sequences, roughly 5% of which occur a single time. The top ten clonotypes cover roughly 3.5% of the sample. What these receptors recognize is not known. The specimen was blood, either unsorted or a sorted T cell fraction (not recorded which). All receptors come from a male donor with ankylosing spondylitis.

The V call is TRBV4-3, the J call TRBJ2-7, with TRBD2 identical over 12 bases. This CDR3 is built from 18 residues. With 1 base clipped from V and 2 bases from J, the junction kept 9 bases outside the gene matches. Germline-derived CDR1 and CDR2 are LGHNA and YSLEER. This chain's CDR3 is CASSQGLAGVSGTYEQYF. The CDR3 DNA reads TGCGCCAGCAGCCAAGGACTAGCGGGGGTCTCGGGGACCTACGAGCAGTACTTC.

This clonotype was seen repeatedly, ten times or more. The V gene is TRBV29-1, the J gene TRBJ2-5; 8 bases are shared with TRBD2. Germline lookup yields CDR1 SQVTM and CDR2 ANQGSEA. The CDR3 is 13 residues long. V lost 7 bases and J lost 4; bases outside the gene matches: 8. CDR3 coding DNA: TGCAGCGGGGTAGCGGGATTAGGAGAGACCCAGTACTTC. It yields the protein CSGVAGLGETQYF.

The chain couples TRBV3-1 to TRBJ2-7, with D tentatively TRBD1 or TRBD2 (5 bases each). Trimming stripped 4 bases from V and 2 bases from J, with 18 bases between. The CDR3 spans 16 residues. CDR1 and CDR2 from the germline V gene are LGHDT and YNNKEL (reference sequence). The CDR3 DNA reads as TGTGCCAGCAGCCCTCCGGGACCGCCCGCTACCTACGAGCAGTACTTC. Translation: CASSPPGPPATYEQYF.

This clonotype has ten or more counts. This chain joins TRBV20-1 and TRBJ2-3; TRBD2 matches at 8 bases. V dropped 7 bases and J dropped 4; count of bases not matched to a gene: 22. The length of the CDR3 is 18 residues. From germline, CDR1 is DFQATT and CDR2 SNEGSKA (reference sequence). CDR3 DNA: TGCAGTGGCAGTAAGCGAGCGGGAGATATGTTTTGGGCAGATACGCAGTATTTT. Translated, it gives CSGSKRAGDMFWADTQYF.

The J gene is TRBJ2-7, the V gene TRBV7-9; D is ambiguous. The germline gives CDR1 SEHNR, CDR2 FQNEAQ (reference sequence). V lost 7 bases and J lost 7, with 14 bases in between. This CDR3 is built from 12 residues. The CDR3 nucleotides read TGTGCCAGCACCCCCGCTCTCGGGGAGCAGTACTTC. Residues: CASTPALGEQYF.

In this sample, this clonotype turned up many times. The chain's CDR3 is CASSLLAGGLPEQYF. The CDR3 region has the DNA TGTGCCAGCAGTTTATTGGCGGGAGGGCTCCCCGAGCAGTACTTC. V and J are TRBV27 and TRBJ2-7, with 9 bases fitting TRBD2. Germline trimming cut 1 base from V and 6 bases from J; bases unmatched to any gene: 7. CDR3 length: 15 amino acids. Germline lookup yields CDR1 MNHEY and CDR2 SMNVEV (reference sequence).

This clonotype has ten or more counts. V and J are TRBV7-2 and TRBJ1-5; 7 nucleotides line up with TRBD1. This CDR3 spans 14 amino acids. V trimming: 6 bases; J trimming: 11 bases; junction bases outside the gene matches: 13. Germline CDR1 reads SGHTA; CDR2 reads FQGNSA. CDR3 loop: CASREPGTAQAQHF. DNA of the CDR3: TGTGCCAGCAGGGAGCCCGGGACAGCCCAGGCCCAGCATTTT.

This clonotype has ten or more counts. The V and J genes are TRBV29-1 and TRBJ2-3; D might be TRBD1 (6 bases). Germline CDR1 is SQVTM and CDR2 is ANQGSEA. With 6 bases removed from V and 6 bases from J, the gap between germline ends came to 16 bases. This CDR3 spans 13 amino acids. The CDR3 nucleotides are TGCAGCGTCGCTAGGGACACGGCGGATACGCAGTATTTT. This codes for CSVARDTADTQYF.

This clonotype was seen repeatedly, ten times or more. The chain joins TRBV20-1 to TRBJ2-3, with 11 nucleotides matching TRBD2. CDR1 and CDR2 from the germline V gene are DFQATT and SNEGSKA (reference sequence). V trimming: 5 bases; J trimming: 3 bases; junction bases outside the gene matches: 16. The CDR3 consists of 18 residues. The CDR3 sequence is CSAPQTSGVPLSTDTQYF. For the CDR3, the DNA is TGCAGTGCTCCGCAGACTAGCGGGGTCCCATTGTCGACAGATACGCAGTATTTT.

This clonotype was observed at least ten times. This chain joins TRBV7-3 and TRBJ1-6; D gene unclear. Germline loops: CDR1 SGHTA, CDR2 FQGTGA. With 5 bases removed from V and 7 bases from J, the gap between germline ends came to 9 bases. This CDR3 is 13 amino acids long. The CDR3 region has the DNA TGTGCCAGCAGCCCATGGGCCAATTCACCCCTCCACTTT. Its protein is CASSPWANSPLHF.

This clonotype was counted many times. The chain combines TRBV6-1 with TRBJ1-1; 9 bases line up with TRBD1. CDR3 length: 14 residues. The junction had 5 bases not matched to a gene; V was cut back by 4 bases and J by 5 bases. The germline gives CDR1 MNHNS, CDR2 SASEGT. Written as DNA, the CDR3 is TGTGCCAGCAGTGCACAGGGGGCCGGGACTGAAGCTTTCTTT. Its translation is CASSAQGAGTEAFF.

This clonotype occurred many times. The chain has TRBV7-2 and TRBJ2-1, with TRBD1 matching over 7 bases. Germline V gene data show CDR1 as SGHTA and CDR2 as FQGNSA. J lost 0 bases, V lost 3 bases, and 2 bases had no gene match. This CDR3 has 15 residues. CDR3: CASSLRDSSYNEQFF. The CDR3 DNA is TGTGCCAGCAGCTTGAGGGACAGCTCCTACAATGAGCAGTTCTTC.

This clonotype has at least ten counts. CDR3 region: CASSLARAANYGYTF. DNA of the CDR3: TGTGCCAGCAGTTTAGCGCGGGCAGCTAACTATGGCTACACCTTC. J is TRBJ1-2 and V is TRBV12-3 or TRBV12-4; D unclear. Trimming left V 0 bases short and J 0 bases short, with 8 bases between. CDR3 length: 15 residues.

This clonotype has at least ten counts. The V and J genes are TRBV12-3 or TRBV12-4 and TRBJ2-5, with TRBD1 matching over 7 bases. The CDR3 sequence is 13 residues long. The trim removed 8 bases at V and 5 bases at J, leaving 8 bases unmatched. CDR3 sequence: CASSSTGSETQYF. CDR3 coding DNA: TGTGCCAGCTCTTCGACAGGGTCGGAGACCCAGTACTTC.

The chain carries TRBV9 and TRBJ2-6, with a tentative D call TRBD2 (5 bases). V lost 2 bases, J lost 0 bases, and 12 bases lay in between. CDR3 size: 17 residues. Per the germline V gene, CDR1 is SGDLS and CDR2 is YYNGEE. This chain's CDR3 is CASSVWTLGSGANVLTF. As DNA, the CDR3 is TGTGCCAGCAGCGTTTGGACTTTGGGCTCTGGGGCCAACGTCCTGACTTTC.

The sample holds many counts of this clonotype. V and J are TRBV6-1 and TRBJ1-3; 7 positions match TRBD1. The CDR3 extends over 18 amino acids. The V gene's germline CDR1 is MNHNS and CDR2 SASEGT. Germline trimming cut 6 bases from V and 0 bases from J; bases unmatched to any gene: 14. The CDR3 nucleotides read TGTGCCAGCAGCCCGGGACAGTTGATATTGAGCTCTGGAAACACCATATATTTT. Translating it yields CASSPGQLILSSGNTIYF.

This clonotype was picked up many times. The chain combines TRBV10-3 with TRBJ1-1; D unresolved. The V gene's germline CDR1 is ENHRY and CDR2 SYGVKD. V dropped 0 bases and J dropped 0 bases, with 14 bases sitting between them. The CDR3 length is 17 residues. In nucleotides, the CDR3 is TGTGCCATCAGTGAGTCCGATAGTGGCCAGCTGAACACTGAAGCTTTCTTT. It is translated as CAISESDSGQLNTEAFF.

This clonotype was counted many times. V is TRBV12-3 or TRBV12-4 and J is TRBJ1-5; 8 bases are a match to TRBD1. This CDR3 region has 15 residues. The junction had 5 bases not matched to a gene; V was cut back by 0 bases and J by 7 bases. DNA of the CDR3: TGTGCCAGCAGTTTAGCTCAGGGGGCTTGGCAGCCCCAGCATTTT. Its protein product is CASSLAQGAWQPQHF.

This clonotype was observed at least ten times. This rearrangement joins TRBV4-3 to TRBJ1-2; D might be TRBD1 (5 bases). From germline, CDR1 is LGHNA and CDR2 YSLEER. There are 16 residues in the CDR3. Trimming pared 1 base from V and 3 bases from J, leaving 15 bases between. CDR3 region: CASSQASARVYYGYTF. In nucleotides, the CDR3 is TGCGCCAGCAGCCAAGCCTCGGCCAGGGTTTACTATGGCTACACCTTC.

Ten or more counts support this clonotype. This chain uses TRBV7-9 with TRBJ2-5; tentatively, D is TRBD2 (5 bases). Looked up from germline, CDR1 is SEHNR and CDR2 is FQNEAQ (reference sequence). Trimming shortened V by 5 bases and J by 2 bases, and 12 bases separated the two germline ends. This CDR3 is built from 14 residues. The CDR3 sequence is CASSRTREQETQYF. CDR3 nucleotides: TGTGCCAGCAGCCGAACTAGGGAACAAGAGACCCAGTACTTC.

Many counts were recorded for this clonotype. The chain carries TRBV5-1 and TRBJ2-2; 12 positions match TRBD2. CDR1 is SGHRS and CDR2 is YFSETQ in the germline V gene. The CDR3 extends over 18 amino acids. The trim removed 4 bases at V and 3 bases at J, leaving 10 bases unmatched. DNA of the CDR3: TGCGCCAGCAGCAAAGATAGCCGGACTAGCGGGGACACCGGGGAGCTGTTTTTT. Its protein is CASSKDSRTSGDTGELFF. Filled out from reference TRBV5-1 and TRBJ2-2, the complete variable domain reads KAGVTQTPRYLIKTRGQQVTLSCSPISGHRSVSWYQQTPGQGLQFLFEYFSETQRNKGNFPGRFSGRQFSNSRSEMNVSTLELGDSALYLCASSKDSRTSGDTGELFFGEGSRLTVL.

This chain links TRBV7-9 with TRBJ2-4; no definite D call. Trimming left V 0 bases short and J 4 bases short, with 13 bases between. This CDR3 is 16 amino acids long. Germline lookup yields CDR1 SEHNR and CDR2 FQNEAQ (reference sequence). The CDR3 spells CASSLASEWGKNIQYF. CDR3 DNA: TGTGCCAGCAGCTTAGCTTCTGAGTGGGGAAAAAACATTCAGTACTTC.